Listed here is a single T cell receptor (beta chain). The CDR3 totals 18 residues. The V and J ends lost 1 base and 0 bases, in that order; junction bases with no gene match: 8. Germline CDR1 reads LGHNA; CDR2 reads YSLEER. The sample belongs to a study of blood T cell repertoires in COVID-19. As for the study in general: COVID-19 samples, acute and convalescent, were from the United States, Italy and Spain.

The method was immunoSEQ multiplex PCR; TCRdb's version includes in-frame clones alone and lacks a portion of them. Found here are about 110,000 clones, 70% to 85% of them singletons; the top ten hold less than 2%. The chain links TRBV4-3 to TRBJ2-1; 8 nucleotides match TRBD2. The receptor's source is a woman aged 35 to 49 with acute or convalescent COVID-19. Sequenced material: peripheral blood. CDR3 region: CASSQGRGGRSSYNEQFF. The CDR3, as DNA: TGCGCCAGCAGCCAAGGCCGGGGGGGGAGGAGCTCCTACAATGAGCAGTTCTTC.